The 18 T cell receptor beta chains in this list originate from one sample, sequenced in a study of T cells after yellow fever vaccination. In TCRdb, the 5' RACE reads were re-called with MiXCR into one record per CDR3 protein. This sample has under 500,000 distinct CDR3 sequences; approximately 19% occur once, and the top ten carry about 18%. Specimen: PBMCs, collected before the yellow fever booster vaccination. The receptor set was obtained from a man aged 18-30 years who received the YFV17D yellow fever vaccine.

This sequence joins TRBV5-6 and TRBJ2-2; D ambiguous. The V end was cut by 5 bases, the J end by 1 base, with 9 bases between. Germline CDR1 is SGHDT and CDR2 is YYEEEE. The CDR3 has 14 amino acids. CDR3 sequence: CASSYPKNTGELFF. The CDR3 coding sequence is TGTGCCAGCAGTTACCCTAAGAACACCGGGGAGCTGTTTTTT.

The chain carries TRBV6-2 or TRBV6-3 and TRBJ2-1, with 10 bases lining up with TRBD1. The CDR3 has 17 amino acids. The V gene's germline CDR1 is MNHEY and CDR2 SVGEGT. The junction had 5 bases not matched to a gene; V was cut back by 2 bases and J by 1 base. The CDR3 spells CASSYGGDRGSYNEQFF. CDR3 DNA sequence: TGTGCCAGCAGTTACGGGGGGGACAGGGGTTCCTACAATGAGCAGTTCTTC.

The rearrangement joins TRBV11-2 to TRBJ1-2; D remains unclear. With 6 bases removed from V and 5 bases from J, the gap between germline ends came to 10 bases. The CDR3 runs to 12 residues. Germline V lookup: CDR1 SGHAT, CDR2 FQNNGV. CDR3 amino acids: CASSPLLYGYTF. The CDR3 bases are TGTGCCAGCAGTCCACTTCTTTATGGCTACACCTTC.

This clonotype has only a few counts. The V gene is TRBV6-2 or TRBV6-3, the J gene TRBJ2-5; the D is unclear. Germline lookup yields CDR1 MNHEY and CDR2 SVGEGT. The CDR3 runs to 14 residues. V lost 6 bases and J lost 3, with 14 bases in between. The CDR3 bases are TGTGCCAGCAGCCAACTCAGGCGAGAAGAGACCCAGTACTTC. It encodes CASSQLRREETQYF.

The J gene is TRBJ1-1, the V gene TRBV18, with D unresolved. Germline V gene data show CDR1 as KGHSH and CDR2 as LQKENI. This CDR3 region has 12 residues. V lost 2 bases and J lost 10, with 11 bases in between. The CDR3 loop is CASSPGFRGAFF. For the CDR3, the DNA is TGTGCCAGCTCACCAGGGTTCCGAGGAGCTTTCTTT. Variable domain in full (rest from reference TRBV18 and TRBJ1-1): NAGVMQNPRHLVRRRGQEARLRCSPMKGHSHVYWYRQLPEEGLKFMVYLQKENIIDESGMPKERFSAEFPKEGPSILRIQQVVRGDSAAYFCASSPGFRGAFFGQGTRLTVV.

CDR3 loop: CASSIRQGIRGYGYTF. The CDR3, as DNA: TGTGCCAGTAGTATACGTCAGGGGATTCGTGGTTATGGCTACACCTTC. The chain combines TRBV19 with TRBJ1-2; TRBD1 is a possible D gene (6 bases). CDR1 is LNHDA, CDR2 SQIVND, per germline (reference sequence). This CDR3 is built from 16 residues. V gave up 2 bases and J gave up 5 bases, with 18 bases separating them.

The chain is built from TRBV15 and TRBJ2-1; a weak D match, TRBD1 (6 bases). The ends were cut back, 8 bases at V and 2 bases at J, with 13 bases in the middle. CDR1 and CDR2 (germline): LNHNV, YYDKDF (reference sequence). The CDR3 loop spans 14 amino acids. CDR3 sequence reads: CATQGSGAYNEQFF. The CDR3 bases are TGTGCCACCCAGGGGAGCGGCGCCTACAATGAGCAGTTCTTC.

The rearrangement links TRBV5-1 to TRBJ2-5, with TRBD1 identical over 8 bases. The CDR3 contains 16 residues. CDR1 SGHRS and CDR2 YFSETQ come from the germline V gene. J lost 2 bases, V lost 3 bases, and 9 bases had no gene match. CDR3 sequence (DNA): TGCGCCAGCAGCTCGCACGGGTGGGACAGGCAAGAGACCCAGTACTTC. Protein product: CASSSHGWDRQETQYF.

This clonotype turned up a few times. The genes are TRBV6-2 or TRBV6-3 and TRBJ1-1; D gene uncertain. The CDR3 loop spans 11 amino acids. Germline values: CDR1 MNHEY, CDR2 SVGEGT. Trimming left V 2 bases short and J 6 bases short, with 4 bases between. The CDR3 is CASSYASEAFF. In DNA form, the CDR3 reads TGTGCCAGCAGTTACGCCTCTGAAGCTTTCTTT.

The chain uses TRBV10-2 and TRBJ2-1; 15 positions agree with TRBD2. Germline V gene data show CDR1 as WSHSY and CDR2 as SAAADI. With V trimmed by 4 bases and J by 8 bases, 3 bases remained unmatched. The CDR3 extends over 15 amino acids. The DNA for the CDR3 is TGCGCCAGCAGTGGTGGGACTAGCGGGGGGCATGAGCAGTTCTTC. Its translation is CASSGGTSGGHEQFF.

The J gene is TRBJ2-1, the V gene TRBV7-2; a weak D match, TRBD2 (7 bases). V lost 3 bases, J lost 1 base, and 22 bases lay in between. CDR1 is SGHTA and CDR2 is FQGNSA in the germline V gene. The CDR3 has 19 residues. The CDR3 sequence is CASSFPAGARRRSYNEQFF. The DNA of the CDR3 is TGTGCCAGCAGCTTCCCTGCGGGGGCCCGCCGCCGATCCTACAATGAGCAGTTCTTC.

The chain links TRBV27 to TRBJ2-2; the D is unclear. V was pared by 6 bases and J by 2 bases, with 4 bases between. The CDR3 is 12 amino acids. The V gene's germline CDR1 is MNHEY and CDR2 SMNVEV (reference sequence). Here the CDR3 DNA reads TGTGCCAGCAGAACAAACACCGGGGAGCTGTTTTTT. Translated: CASRTNTGELFF.

This clonotype was seen more than once but under ten times. The genes are TRBV7-6 and TRBJ2-1; 8 bases fit TRBD1. J gave up 5 bases and V 1 base, and 7 bases lay outside the gene matches. This CDR3 region has 16 residues. Germline CDR1 reads SGHVS; CDR2 reads FNYEAQ. The CDR3 loop reads CASSLGFGQGDNEQFF. CDR3 DNA sequence: TGTGCCAGCAGCTTAGGTTTCGGACAGGGTGACAATGAGCAGTTCTTC.

The V gene is TRBV27, the J gene TRBJ2-3, with 9 bases matching TRBD1. The germline V gene encodes CDR1 MNHEY and CDR2 SMNVEV (reference sequence). The CDR3 runs to 14 residues. Losses at the gene ends were 6 bases for V and 4 bases for J; bases not matched to a gene: 5. The CDR3 DNA reads as TGTGCCAGCAGACCCGGGACAGGGCCAGATACGCAGTATTTT. Protein sequence: CASRPGTGPDTQYF.

V gene TRBV7-9 combines with J gene TRBJ2-2; 12 nucleotides agree with TRBD2. Germline CDR1 SEHNR, CDR2 FQNEAQ (reference sequence). The CDR3 consists of 15 residues. The ends lost 4 bases at V and 9 bases at J; junction bases unmatched: 6. CDR3 region: CASSSTSGGVWELFF. The CDR3 DNA is TGTGCCAGCAGCTCGACTAGCGGGGGAGTATGGGAGCTGTTTTTT.

This clonotype was seen only a few times. In nucleotides, the CDR3 is TGCAGCACAGGGTACAATGAGCAGTTCTTC. It is translated as CSTGYNEQFF. The genes are TRBV20-1 and TRBJ2-1, with D perhaps matching TRBD1 (6 bases). The CDR3 contains 10 residues. Germline V gene sequence: CDR1 DFQATT, CDR2 SNEGSKA (reference sequence).

The V gene is TRBV7-2, the J gene TRBJ1-4; D unresolved. The CDR3 runs to 14 residues. Trimming took 7 bases from V and 3 from J, leaving 12 bases between them. Germline V gene sequence: CDR1 SGHTA, CDR2 FQGNSA. The CDR3, as DNA: TGTGCCAGCAATCTATTTGGGTCTAATGAAAAACTGTTTTTT. Amino acid sequence: CASNLFGSNEKLFF.

This clonotype was counted a few times. This chain links TRBV7-9 with TRBJ2-5; 14 nucleotides line up with TRBD2. V lost 5 bases, J lost 4 bases, and 15 bases stayed unmatched. Germline V CDR1 and CDR2: SEHNR, FQNEAQ (reference sequence). The CDR3 contains 19 residues. Here the CDR3 reads CASSRGLAGEAHWGETQYF. As DNA, the CDR3 is TGTGCCAGCAGCCGGGGACTAGCGGGGGAGGCTCACTGGGGAGAGACCCAGTACTTC.